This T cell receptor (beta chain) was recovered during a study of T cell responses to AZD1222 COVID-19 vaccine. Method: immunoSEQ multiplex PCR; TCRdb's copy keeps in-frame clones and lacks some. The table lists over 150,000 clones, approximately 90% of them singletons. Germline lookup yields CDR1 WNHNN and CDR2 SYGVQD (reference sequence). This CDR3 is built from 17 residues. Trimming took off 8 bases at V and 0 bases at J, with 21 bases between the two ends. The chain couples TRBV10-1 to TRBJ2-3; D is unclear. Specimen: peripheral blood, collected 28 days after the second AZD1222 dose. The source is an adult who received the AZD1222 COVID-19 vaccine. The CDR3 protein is CASRPHVGAPSTDTQYF. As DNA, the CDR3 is TGCGCCAGCCGACCCCATGTTGGCGCTCCAAGCACAGATACGCAGTATTTT.